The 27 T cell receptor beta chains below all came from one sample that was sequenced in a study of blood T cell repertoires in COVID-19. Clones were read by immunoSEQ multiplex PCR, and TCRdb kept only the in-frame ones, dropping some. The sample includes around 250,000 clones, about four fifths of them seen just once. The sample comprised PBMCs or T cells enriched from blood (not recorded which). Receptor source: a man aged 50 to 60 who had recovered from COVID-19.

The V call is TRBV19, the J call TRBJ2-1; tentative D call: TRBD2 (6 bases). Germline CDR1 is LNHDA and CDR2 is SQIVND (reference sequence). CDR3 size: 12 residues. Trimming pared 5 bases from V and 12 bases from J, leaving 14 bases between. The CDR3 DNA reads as TGTGCCAGTAGTGTCCTGACTAGTGTGCAGTTCTTC. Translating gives CASSVLTSVQFF.

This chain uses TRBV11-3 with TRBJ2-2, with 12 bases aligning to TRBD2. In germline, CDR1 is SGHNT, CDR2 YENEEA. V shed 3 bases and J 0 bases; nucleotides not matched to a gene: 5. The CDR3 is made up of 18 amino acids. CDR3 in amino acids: CASSFVSSGGANTGELFF. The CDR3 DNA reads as TGTGCCAGCAGCTTCGTCTCTAGCGGGGGGGCGAACACCGGGGAGCTGTTTTTT.

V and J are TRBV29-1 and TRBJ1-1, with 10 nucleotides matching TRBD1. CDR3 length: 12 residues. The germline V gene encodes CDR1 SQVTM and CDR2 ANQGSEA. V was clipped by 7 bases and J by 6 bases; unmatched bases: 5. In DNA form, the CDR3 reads TGCAGCGCCGACAGGGGGCTCGCTGAAGCTTTCTTT. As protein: CSADRGLAEAFF.

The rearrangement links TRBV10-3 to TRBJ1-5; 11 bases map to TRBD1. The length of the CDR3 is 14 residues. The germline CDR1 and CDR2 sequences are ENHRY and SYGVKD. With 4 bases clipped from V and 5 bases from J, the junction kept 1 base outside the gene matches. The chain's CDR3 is CAISGGQGDQPQHF. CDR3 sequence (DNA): TGTGCCATCAGTGGGGGACAGGGGGATCAGCCCCAGCATTTT.

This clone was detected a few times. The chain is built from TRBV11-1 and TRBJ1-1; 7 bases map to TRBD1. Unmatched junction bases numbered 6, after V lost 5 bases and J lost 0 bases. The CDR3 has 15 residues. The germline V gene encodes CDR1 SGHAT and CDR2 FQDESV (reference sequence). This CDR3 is CASSPGQRMNTEAFF. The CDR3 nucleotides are TGTGCCAGCAGCCCGGGACAGCGTATGAACACTGAAGCTTTCTTT. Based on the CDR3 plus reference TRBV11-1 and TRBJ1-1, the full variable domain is EAEVAQSPRYKITEKSQAVAFWCDPISGHATLYWYRQILGQGPELLVQFQDESVVDDSQLPKDRFSAERLKGVDSTLKIQPAELGDSAMYLCASSPGQRMNTEAFFGQGTRLTVV.

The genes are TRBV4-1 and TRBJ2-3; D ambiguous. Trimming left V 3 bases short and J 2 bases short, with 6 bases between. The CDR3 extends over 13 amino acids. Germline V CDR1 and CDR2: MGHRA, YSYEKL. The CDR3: CASSQSNTDTQYF. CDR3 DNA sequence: TGCGCCAGCAGCCAGTCTAACACAGATACGCAGTATTTT.

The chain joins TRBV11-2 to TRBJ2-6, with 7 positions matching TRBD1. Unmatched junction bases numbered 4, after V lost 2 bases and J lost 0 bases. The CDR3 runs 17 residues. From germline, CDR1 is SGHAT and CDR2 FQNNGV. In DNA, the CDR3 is TGTGCCAGCAGCTTAACAGGGGTTCGCTCTGGGGCCAACGTCCTGACTTTC. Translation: CASSLTGVRSGANVLTF.

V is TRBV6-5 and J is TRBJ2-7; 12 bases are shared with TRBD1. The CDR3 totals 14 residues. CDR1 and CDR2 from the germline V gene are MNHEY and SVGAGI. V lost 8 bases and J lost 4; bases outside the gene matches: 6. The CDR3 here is CASSSGQGAYEQYF. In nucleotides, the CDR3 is TGTGCCAGCTCGTCGGGACAGGGGGCTTACGAGCAGTACTTC.

This CDR3 is CASSLVVGRGVETQYF. The CDR3 coding sequence is TGCGCCAGCAGCTTGGTGGTGGGCAGGGGGGTCGAGACCCAGTACTTC. The rearrangement joins TRBV5-1 to TRBJ2-5, with a weak D call TRBD1 (7 bases). Germline lookup yields CDR1 SGHRS and CDR2 YFSETQ. The CDR3 is made up of 16 amino acids. Trimming left V 0 bases short and J 5 bases short, with 17 bases between.

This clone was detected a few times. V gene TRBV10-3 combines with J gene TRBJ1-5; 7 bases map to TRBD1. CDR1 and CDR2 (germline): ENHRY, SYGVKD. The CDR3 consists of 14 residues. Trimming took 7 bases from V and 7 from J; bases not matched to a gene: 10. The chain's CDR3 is CAINSDRDGQPQHF. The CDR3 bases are TGTGCCATCAACTCCGACAGGGATGGGCAGCCCCAGCATTTT.

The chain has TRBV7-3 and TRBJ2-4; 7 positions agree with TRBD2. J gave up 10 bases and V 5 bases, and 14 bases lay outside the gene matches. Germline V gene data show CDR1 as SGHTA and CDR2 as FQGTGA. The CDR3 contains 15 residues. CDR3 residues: CASSPGRPGEGIQYF. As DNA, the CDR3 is TGTGCCAGCAGCCCCGGGAGGCCGGGAGAGGGGATTCAGTACTTC.

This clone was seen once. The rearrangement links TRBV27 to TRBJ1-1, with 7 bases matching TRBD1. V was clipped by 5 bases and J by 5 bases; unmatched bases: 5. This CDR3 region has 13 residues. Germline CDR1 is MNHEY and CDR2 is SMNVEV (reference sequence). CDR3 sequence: CASSRQGLTEAFF. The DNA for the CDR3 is TGTGCCAGCAGTCGACAGGGCCTGACTGAAGCTTTCTTT.

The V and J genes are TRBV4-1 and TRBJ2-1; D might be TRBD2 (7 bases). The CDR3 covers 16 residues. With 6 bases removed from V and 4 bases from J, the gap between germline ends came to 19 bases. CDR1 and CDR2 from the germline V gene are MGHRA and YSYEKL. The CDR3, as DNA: TGCGCCAGCAGTTTTGAAAGGGGGGGAAGGTACAATGAGCAGTTCTTC. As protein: CASSFERGGRYNEQFF.

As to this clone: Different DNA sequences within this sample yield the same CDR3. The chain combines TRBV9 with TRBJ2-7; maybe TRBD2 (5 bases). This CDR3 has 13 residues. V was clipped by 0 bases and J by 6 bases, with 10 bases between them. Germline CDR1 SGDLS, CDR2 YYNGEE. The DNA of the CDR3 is TGTGCCAGCAGCGTAGTACTAGGAGGCGAGCAGTACTTC. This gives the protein CASSVVLGGEQYF.

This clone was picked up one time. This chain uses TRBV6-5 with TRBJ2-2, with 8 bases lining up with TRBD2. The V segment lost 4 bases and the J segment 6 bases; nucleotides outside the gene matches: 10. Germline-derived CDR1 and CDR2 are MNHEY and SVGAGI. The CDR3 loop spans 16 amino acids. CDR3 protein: CASSLGLEEGSGELFF. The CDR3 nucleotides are TGTGCCAGCAGTTTGGGACTAGAAGAGGGCTCCGGGGAGCTGTTTTTT.

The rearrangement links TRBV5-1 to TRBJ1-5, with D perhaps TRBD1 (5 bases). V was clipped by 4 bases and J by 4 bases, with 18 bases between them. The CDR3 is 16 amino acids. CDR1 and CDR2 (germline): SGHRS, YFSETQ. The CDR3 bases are TGCGCCAGCAGCCCGTGGGGCCGGGGGGAAAATCAGCCCCAGCATTTT. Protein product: CASSPWGRGENQPQHF.

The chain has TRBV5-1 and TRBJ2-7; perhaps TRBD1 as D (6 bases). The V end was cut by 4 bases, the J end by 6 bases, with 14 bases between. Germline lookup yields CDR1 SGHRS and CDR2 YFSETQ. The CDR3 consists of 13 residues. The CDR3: CASSKPGVPEQYF. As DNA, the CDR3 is TGCGCCAGCAGCAAGCCAGGGGTTCCCGAGCAGTACTTC.

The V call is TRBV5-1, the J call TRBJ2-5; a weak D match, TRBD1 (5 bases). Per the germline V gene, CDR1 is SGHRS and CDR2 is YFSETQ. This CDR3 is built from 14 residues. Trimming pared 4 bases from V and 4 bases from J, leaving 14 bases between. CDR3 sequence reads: CASSRTWTTETQYF. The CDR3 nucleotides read TGCGCCAGCAGCCGGACATGGACGACAGAGACCCAGTACTTC.

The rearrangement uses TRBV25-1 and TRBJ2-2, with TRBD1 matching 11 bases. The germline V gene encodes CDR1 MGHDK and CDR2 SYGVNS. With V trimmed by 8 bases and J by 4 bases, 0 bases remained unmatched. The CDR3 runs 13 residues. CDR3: CASGTGGTGELFF. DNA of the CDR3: TGTGCCAGCGGGACAGGGGGCACCGGGGAGCTGTTTTTT.

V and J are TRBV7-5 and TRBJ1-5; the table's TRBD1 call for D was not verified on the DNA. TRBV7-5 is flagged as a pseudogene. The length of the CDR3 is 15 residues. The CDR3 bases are TGTGCCAGTCCTAGGGGGACGATGAAATACCAGCCCCAGCATTTT. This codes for CASPRGTMKYQPQHF.

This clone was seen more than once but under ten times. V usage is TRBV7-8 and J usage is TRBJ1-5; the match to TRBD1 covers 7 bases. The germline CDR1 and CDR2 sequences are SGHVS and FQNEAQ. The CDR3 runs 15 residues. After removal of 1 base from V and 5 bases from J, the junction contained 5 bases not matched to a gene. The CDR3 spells CASSLGTGEDQPQHF. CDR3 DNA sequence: TGTGCCAGCAGCTTAGGTACAGGGGAGGATCAGCCCCAGCATTTT.

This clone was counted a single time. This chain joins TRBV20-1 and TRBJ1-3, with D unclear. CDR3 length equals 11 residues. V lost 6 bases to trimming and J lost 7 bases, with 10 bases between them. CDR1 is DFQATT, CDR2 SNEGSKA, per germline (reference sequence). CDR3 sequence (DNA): TGCAGTGCGCGGGTCGGGAACACCATATATTTT. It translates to CSARVGNTIYF.

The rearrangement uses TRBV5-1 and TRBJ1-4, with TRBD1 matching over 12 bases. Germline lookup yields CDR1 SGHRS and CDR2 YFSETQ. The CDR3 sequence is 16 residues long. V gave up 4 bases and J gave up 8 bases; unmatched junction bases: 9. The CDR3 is CASSRIPGQGAEKLFF. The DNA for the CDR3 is TGCGCCAGCAGCAGAATCCCGGGACAGGGGGCCGAAAAACTGTTTTTT.

Here the CDR3 DNA reads TGTGCCAGCAGTCCATCAACTAATGAAAAACTGTTTTTT. This encodes CASSPSTNEKLFF. This chain joins TRBV6-5 and TRBJ1-4; unclear D gene. Germline CDR1 is MNHEY and CDR2 is SVGAGI. The CDR3 consists of 13 residues. V lost 5 bases, J lost 0 bases, and 4 bases lay in between.

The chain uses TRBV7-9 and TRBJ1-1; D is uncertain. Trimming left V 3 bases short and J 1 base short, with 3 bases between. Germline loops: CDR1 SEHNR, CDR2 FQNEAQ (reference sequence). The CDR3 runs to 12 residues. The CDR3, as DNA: TGTGCCAGCAGCTTCGGGAACACTGAAGCTTTCTTT. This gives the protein CASSFGNTEAFF. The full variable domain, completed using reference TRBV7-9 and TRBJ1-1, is DTGVSQNPRHKITKRGQNVTFRCDPISEHNRLYWYRQTLGQGPEFLTYFQNEAQLEKSRLLSDRFSAERPKGSFSTLEIQRTEQGDSAMYLCASSFGNTEAFFGQGTRLTVV.

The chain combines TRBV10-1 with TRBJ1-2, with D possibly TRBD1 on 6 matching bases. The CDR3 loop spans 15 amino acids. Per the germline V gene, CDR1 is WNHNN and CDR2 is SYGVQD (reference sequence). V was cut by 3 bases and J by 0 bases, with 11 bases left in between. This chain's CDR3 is CASSDRTVANYGYTF. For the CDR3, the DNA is TGCGCCAGCAGTGATAGGACAGTAGCTAACTATGGCTACACCTTC.

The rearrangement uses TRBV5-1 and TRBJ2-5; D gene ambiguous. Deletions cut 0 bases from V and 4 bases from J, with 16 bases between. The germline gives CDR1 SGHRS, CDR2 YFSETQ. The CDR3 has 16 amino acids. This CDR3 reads CASSLARTGTGETQYF. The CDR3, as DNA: TGCGCCAGCAGCTTGGCCCGAACGGGTACGGGAGAGACCCAGTACTTC. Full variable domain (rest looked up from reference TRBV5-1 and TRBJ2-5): KAGVTQTPRYLIKTRGQQVTLSCSPISGHRSVSWYQQTPGQGLQFLFEYFSETQRNKGNFPGRFSGRQFSNSRSEMNVSTLELGDSALYLCASSLARTGTGETQYFGPGTRLLVL.